This entry features one T cell receptor (beta chain) sequence. This clone was found once. The antigen it recognizes is unknown. Per-base qualities were not stored, and no clone one base away is much larger. This record belongs to a study of cytomegalovirus exposure and HLA in healthy donors (dated 2017 in TCRdb). Turning to the overall study: An earlier analysis of more than 550 of the donors reported 276 Gb of sequence data and around 100 million unique TCR beta sequences obtained from about 170 million T cells. An earlier analysis of around 540 of the donors applied high-throughput TCR beta sequencing to assess whether each TCR beta V gene segment acted as functional or pseudogenic. Along with the approximately 700-subject first cohort, a separate validation cohort of roughly 110 different subjects was used. In the later analysis, no new phenotypic data were used to find candidate immune exposures; instead, reliance was placed on TCR beta sequences and their occurrence across donors. The study aimed to test whether signatures of past pathogen exposure could be identified by cataloging public T cell receptors. A later analysis re-examined previously published TCR beta repertoires from over 500 donors and added high-resolution HLA genotyping to investigate patterns of TCR occurrence. Around 320 gigabases of sequencing data and around 87 million unique TCR sequences were included in an early release covering several hundred HLA-typed donors. Because of strong linkage in the cohort, roughly five DR-DQ haplotypes were treated as single units for association and clustering. Typing coverage differed by locus: A, B, C, DRB1 and DQB1 were typed in roughly 620-640 donors, DQA1 in about 560, DPA1 in some 570, and DPB1 in roughly 450. Among 398 genotyped donors of the cohort, an average of roughly 230,000 unique TCR beta nucleotide sequences was sequenced per donor, of which roughly 17% were non-productive. The study used immunosequencing to profile the T cell repertoires of approximately 650 subjects and linked those repertoires to cytomegalovirus serostatus. To predict cytomegalovirus infection status, the study brought together high-throughput TCR immunosequencing, statistical association of individual TCRs with disease status, and machine learning. Of the approximately 400 genotyped donors, 65% to 90% were placed in the genetic ancestry cluster associated with self-reported Caucasian donors. All discovery cohort repertoires had been generated using a single sequencing platform. Donor age, sex, ethnicity and CMV serostatus were compiled together with the repertoire data. A later genetic analysis used genome-wide SNP genotypes for about 65% of the 666 donors, treating that subset as a discovery cohort. Class I and class II HLA loci were covered by the typing at four-digit resolution.

The germline V gene (reference sequence) supplies CDR1 SEHNR and CDR2 FQNEAQ. The CDR3 runs 16 residues from the cysteine to the phenylalanine. Solely the CDR3 DNA is kept, with 48 bases framed from the first base. Clipping removes 5 bases from V and 6 bases from J, with 15 as the unmatched junction base count. Study-wide findings and limitations: Correlated functional status among segregating V segments might reflect linkage disequilibrium, but an unknown experimental factor could not be ruled out. An association between a missense DCLRE1C variant and V-gene and J-gene trimming of TCR beta chains was found in a later genetic analysis and replicated in an independent cohort. In a later analysis, HLA-associated TCR beta chains showed more clonal expansion and lower generation probabilities than non-associated chains that were equally common. The 87-base-pair reads could not distinguish some IMGT-functional V segments, including TRBV6-2 and TRBV6-3, so those segments were excluded. Because some donors lacked HLA typing at each locus, the association tests relied only on the typed subset. While some public TCRs were present in many individuals, most TCR sequences turned up only very rarely across donors. The sequencing pipeline was judged likely to have produced a cluster of highly shared sequence variants as a technical artifact. The classifier was reported to diagnose cytomegalovirus status with high specificity and sensitivity in both the original and validation cohorts. Strong co-occurrence of HLA alleles, especially DR and DQ, made assigning TCR associations to individual alleles difficult. The earlier analysis of around 600 of the donors excluded roughly 16 rarely observed V segments, including chromosome 9 orphons, because counts were too low. A later analysis found that most CMV-associated TCR beta chains appeared HLA-restricted, with HLA associations seemingly driven largely by CMV exposure. According to a later genetic analysis, donors in an Asian-associated ancestry cluster had fewer N-insertions in productive TCRs than the approximately 670-donor mean. A later analysis associated 15,000 to 20,000 TCR beta sequences with specific HLA alleles at a false discovery rate of 0.05. In an earlier analysis of 587 of the donors, most TCR beta V segments were observed in productive rearrangements about 90% or about 30% of the time, broadly matching IMGT annotations. The presence/absence analyses assumed that sequencing depth was roughly uniform across donors, and that assumption may not be true. A further reported finding was that TCR beta sequences accurately predicted the HLA-A and HLA-B alleles for most subjects in the first cohort. A later analysis found that TCR association rates varied across HLA loci, with DRB1 alleles showing the most associated TCRs and HLA-C alleles the fewest. According to a later analysis, parvovirus B19, influenza, CMV and Epstein-Barr virus appeared linked to several top co-occurrence clusters. Immune exposure information for the cohort was limited to CMV serostatus. This cohort had only TCR beta chains sequenced, and the lack of alpha or paired-chain data limited which features could be detected. A few of the identified cytomegalovirus-associated TCR beta chains were confirmed in vitro to be specific for cytomegalovirus antigens. A total of 150 to 200 TCR beta chains were listed by the study as associated with cytomegalovirus. According to the authors, the approach could potentially be generalized to other disease states and immunological phenotypes.

The cohort consisted of some 730 healthy bone marrow donors. At the time of sampling, all cohort members were nominally healthy, though unrecorded immune exposures were likely present. The donor was CMV seropositive and belonged to the group of 250 to 300 seropositive cohort members. A peripheral blood sample was collected from each donor, and TCR beta sequencing was performed on peripheral blood mononuclear cells. The Qiagen DNeasy Blood Extraction Kit was used to extract genomic DNA from the blood cell samples. Library generation was performed with the immunoSEQ multiplex PCR assay. For the multiplex PCR, a mixture combining 60 forward primers for TCR Vbeta segments and 13 reverse primers for TCR Jbeta segments was used. The CDR3 region of rearranged TCR beta genes was amplified from genomic DNA by a multiplex PCR assay. The amplified TCR beta libraries were sequenced on the Illumina HiSeq System as 87-base-pair reads. The original pipeline was this. A later analysis counted about 76 million unique TCR beta chains across the 550 to 700 repertoires, and some 11 million of these chains were shared by at least two donors. Raw reads were error-corrected and collapsed into unique sequences by a nearest-neighbor algorithm in which closely related sequences were merged to remove PCR and sequencing errors. To assign V, D and J gene segments, CDR3 sequences were aligned to IMGT reference sequences. For a sequence to be retained, a match of at least six nucleotides to both a V gene segment and a J gene segment was required. A rearrangement counted as productive if the CDR3 had no stop codons and remained in frame with V and J, and every other rearrangement counted as non-productive. Following IMGT convention, CDR3 was defined as the stretch from the second conserved V-encoded cysteine to the conserved J-encoded phenylalanine. Sequences without an unambiguous match to a single V gene segment were excluded from the earlier analysis of several hundred of the donors. An earlier analysis of approximately 590 of the donors called V segments functional above 56.7% productive rearrangements and segregating when the between-donor standard deviation exceeded 5%. A statistical classification framework was built for diagnosing cytomegalovirus status from the catalog of TCR beta chain sequences. In a later analysis, V and J genes were assigned by comparing TCR nucleotide sequences against IMGT/GENE-DB human TR gene sequences. A later analysis assigned CDR3 sequences and most-parsimonious VDJ recombination scenarios with the TCRdist pipeline. In a later analysis, each TCR beta chain was defined by its CDR3 amino acid sequence together with its V-gene family, and reads without a unique V-gene family were excluded. As a way to deal with suspected cross-contamination and a sequencing artifact, a later analysis dropped approximately 590 nucleotide sequences that were highly shared and had low generation probability. A later analysis calculated a clonal expansion index for each public chain from normalized within-repertoire ranks of inferred template counts. Generation probabilities in a later analysis came from a VDJ recombination model fitted to out-of-frame rearrangements, and those results were checked against IGoR. In a later analysis, TCR-TCR, TCR-HLA and TCR-CMV co-occurrence was scored with hypergeometric tests, and a repertoire-size bias correction was applied to TCR pairs. A later analysis estimated false discovery rates by permuting HLA or CMV assignments 20 times. In a later analysis, co-occurring TCRs were grouped using DBSCAN, with TCRdist sequence similarity added in when clustering inside HLA-allele-positive subsets. Repertoires with fewer than 30,000 or more than 120,000 public chains, plus five repertoires with anomalous nucleotide sharing, were excluded from co-occurrence clustering. TCRdb obtained this table from immuneACCESS and retained in-frame rearrangements with V and J assigned. These tables miss some clones; where compared with another copy, unresolved V genes account for less than half of the shortfall, and the remainder is unexplained. Clone size and the V and J calls come from that table; the DNA yielded D and trimming. The sample table records around 64,000 clones; about four fifths of these occur just once. The ten most abundant clones make up 7.5% to 9% of the sample.

The sequence was obtained from a man between 18 and 35 years old in good health and CMV-seropositive. The specimen sequenced was PBMCs. The chain employs TRBV7-9 and TRBJ1-2; 7 junctional bases match TRBD1. The DNA is as follows: TGTGCCAGCAGCAACGAGGAAGGGGGCAGGGTAAATGGCTACACCTTC. Its protein is CASSNEEGGRVNGYTF.